This T cell receptor beta chain was sequenced in a study of radiotherapy plus CTLA-4 blockade in lung cancer (dated by TCRdb to 2017 to 2018). About the study as a whole: Among the enrolled patients, roughly 19% had an objective response, and about 30% reached disease control.

What the research found in general, with its limitations: TCR clones derived from tumors expanded in peripheral blood after treatment with radiotherapy and ipilimumab. The strongest predictors of response, as reported, were early dynamic changes in blood T cell clones along with a rise in serum interferon-beta after radiation.

In this study, focal radiation therapy paired with CTLA-4 blockade (ipilimumab) was tested in patients who had chemo-refractory metastatic non-small-cell lung cancer. V is shortened by 4 bases, J by 0 bases, and the region joining them spans 6 bases. The CDR3 covers 13 residues, taking in both the cysteine and the phenylalanine. CDR3 DNA only is kept here, 39 bases in frame from base 1. The germline V gene supplies CDR1 SGHVS and CDR2 FNYEAQ. About this clone itself: Its antigen target is currently unknown. No much larger clonotype is one base removed from it; base qualities were not supplied.

The library was generated by the immunoSEQ multiplex PCR assay. As stored in TCRdb, this immuneACCESS dataset retains in-frame rearrangements with V and J assigned. A fraction of the clones does not appear; measured against another copy, unresolved V genes explain less than half of the discrepancy, and the remainder lacks a known reason. The sample contains over 15,000 clones, 86% of them found a single time. Clones ranked in the top ten supply 23% of the sample. The material was peripheral blood, obtained from a patient treated with radiotherapy plus ipilimumab. The chain couples TRBV7-6 to TRBJ2-5; the D gene cannot be resolved reliably. The clonotype comes from a human donor with non-small cell lung cancer whose response to radiotherapy plus ipilimumab could not be evaluated. CDR3 protein: CASSSMYQETQYF. At the DNA level, the sequence is TGTGCCAGCAGCTCAATGTACCAAGAGACCCAGTACTTC.